These 25 T cell receptor beta chains came from one sample sequenced in a study of read filtering for tumor transcriptome and immune sequencing. This library used 300 to 450 ng RNA and molecular barcoded adaptors spanning alpha/delta and beta/gamma chains. Each CDR3 protein is one row after TCRdb ran MiXCR on the reads. Found here are more than 70,000 distinct CDR3 sequences, roughly 21% of them singletons; the top ten hold 11%. Sequencing was performed on a population of CD138-negative cells sorted from bone marrow. Source of these receptors: a donor over 35 with multiple myeloma.

The table lists this clonotype with a few counts. V and J are TRBV28 and TRBJ1-2, with D possibly matching TRBD1 (5 bases). The ends were cut back, 5 bases at V and 4 bases at J, with 11 bases in the middle. In germline, CDR1 is MDHEN, CDR2 SYDVKM. The length of the CDR3 is 13 residues. The CDR3 is CASSLPRAYGYTF. The CDR3 bases are TGTGCCAGCAGTCTCCCCAGGGCCTATGGCTACACCTTC.

This clonotype has ten or more counts. The rearrangement joins TRBV7-8 to TRBJ2-1; 12 bases are shared with TRBD2. The CDR3 is 17 amino acids. V was clipped by 0 bases and J by 8 bases; unmatched bases: 8. Germline V lookup: CDR1 SGHVS, CDR2 FQNEAQ. The CDR3 DNA reads as TGTGCCAGCAGCTTAGCCCCGACTAGCGGGGGACAACATGAGCAGTTCTTC. Protein product: CASSLAPTSGGQHEQFF.

In its sample, this clonotype was seen many times. V usage is TRBV12-3 or TRBV12-4 and J usage is TRBJ1-6; D unresolved. V dropped 5 bases and J dropped 13 bases, with 15 bases sitting between them. The length of the CDR3 is 13 residues. The chain's CDR3 is CASSPEAFGPLHF. DNA of the CDR3: TGTGCCAGCAGTCCTGAAGCGTTCGGGCCCCTCCACTTT.

Notes on this clonotype: A much larger clone is a single base away; this may be a read error. The chain links TRBV5-1 to TRBJ2-1, with 9 nucleotides matching TRBD2. CDR1 is SGHRS, CDR2 YFSETQ, per germline. The CDR3 loop spans 14 amino acids. The CDR3 region has the DNA TGCGCCGGCAGCCAAAGCGGGGGGAAGCATGAGCAGTTCTTC. It yields the protein CAGSQSGGKHEQFF.

A remark on this clonotype: A clone one base away is much larger, so this may be a read error. Since the CDR3 does not end with the conserved phenylalanine or tryptophan, this likely comes from a read error. This rearrangement joins TRBV29-1 to TRBJ2-7; the match to TRBD1 covers 10 bases. The CDR3 consists of 13 residues. Germline V gives CDR1 SQVTM, CDR2 ANQGSEA. J was trimmed by 4 bases and V by 7 bases; bases with no gene match: 7. The CDR3 is CSALRDRGYEQYI. The DNA for the CDR3 is TGCAGCGCCTTACGGGACAGGGGATACGAGCAGTACATC.

Turning to this clonotype: Possible read error: a much larger clone is one base away. The V and J genes are TRBV12-3 or TRBV12-4 and TRBJ1-1; maybe TRBD1 (5 bases). This CDR3 is 13 amino acids long. This CDR3 reads CAGSLRGWTEAFF. The CDR3 region has the DNA TGTGCCGGCAGTTTGAGGGGCTGGACTGAAGCTTTCTTT.

This clonotype showed up many times. The chain combines TRBV2 with TRBJ1-1; D is unresolved. V lost 1 base and J 2 bases, leaving 14 bases between the germline ends. The CDR3 runs 16 residues. In germline, CDR1 is SNHLY, CDR2 FYNNEI. The CDR3 nucleotides read TGTGCCAGCAGTGAAGTTTTTGCTCGACCTAACACTGAAGCTTTCTTT. This translates into CASSEVFARPNTEAFF.

Remarks on this clonotype: A much more abundant neighbour one base away suggests this may be a read error. The chain carries TRBV24-1 and TRBJ2-2; D is possibly TRBD1 (5 bases). Trimming removed 7 bases from V and 6 bases from J, with 17 bases in between. From germline, CDR1 is KGHDR and CDR2 SFDVKD. This CDR3 spans 15 amino acids. Here the CDR3 DNA reads TGTGCCACCAGCTTATCTAACAGGTCTTCCGGGGAGCTGTTTTTT. Its translation: CATSLSNRSSGELFF.

In this sample, this clonotype turned up many times. This sequence joins TRBV28 and TRBJ1-6; D remains unclear. CDR3 length equals 12 residues. The V gene lost 5 bases and the J gene lost 6 bases, with 5 bases spanning the gap. CDR1 is MDHEN and CDR2 is SYDVKM in the germline V gene. DNA for the CDR3: TGTGCCAGCAGTGACTTTAATTCACCCCTCCACTTT. This translates into CASSDFNSPLHF.

At least ten counts were recorded for this clonotype. The rearrangement joins TRBV7-3 to TRBJ2-2; tentative D call: TRBD2 (6 bases). Deletions cut 3 bases from V and 4 bases from J, with 12 bases between. The germline gives CDR1 SGHTA, CDR2 FQGTGA. The CDR3 extends over 15 amino acids. CDR3 bases: TGTGCCAGCAGCTTGGGGGGTGGCACCACCGGGGAGCTGTTTTTT. Amino acids: CASSLGGGTTGELFF.

J is TRBJ1-2 and V is TRBV19, with 10 bases matching TRBD1. The CDR3 length is 15 residues. In germline, CDR1 is LNHDA, CDR2 SQIVND (reference sequence). The junction had 9 bases not matched to a gene; V was cut back by 4 bases and J by 7 bases. CDR3 in amino acids: CASSTLGTGVPGYTF. Here the CDR3 DNA reads TGTGCCAGTAGTACCCTCGGGACAGGGGTCCCTGGCTACACCTTC.

This clonotype was detected many times. The chain combines TRBV12-3 or TRBV12-4 with TRBJ2-1; D may be TRBD2 (6 bases). There are 13 residues in the CDR3. V was pared by 6 bases and J by 2 bases, with 8 bases between. CDR3 amino acids: CASSRGTYNEQFF. The DNA of the CDR3 is TGTGCCAGCAGCCGGGGGACCTACAATGAGCAGTTCTTC.

This clonotype was counted many times. This chain joins TRBV7-9 and TRBJ2-5, with D unresolved. The CDR3 totals 12 residues. Germline CDR1 is SEHNR and CDR2 is FQNEAQ (reference sequence). V dropped 3 bases and J dropped 3 bases, with 5 bases sitting between them. The CDR3 loop is CASSLSKETQYF. In nucleotides, the CDR3 is TGTGCCAGCAGCTTGTCGAAAGAGACCCAGTACTTC.

This clonotype was recorded a few times. CDR3 coding DNA: TGTGCCAGCTCACAGCGGACGGGGACAGATACGCAGTATTTT. Translation: CASSQRTGTDTQYF. This rearrangement joins TRBV18 to TRBJ2-3; possibly TRBD2 for D (5 bases). Trimming cost V 4 bases and J 3 bases, with 11 bases left between them. The length of the CDR3 is 14 residues. Germline V CDR1 and CDR2: KGHSH, LQKENI.

This clonotype has at least ten counts. This chain links TRBV12-3 or TRBV12-4 with TRBJ2-3; D not certain. Trimming removed 5 bases at V and 2 bases at J, with 8 bases between. The CDR3 contains 13 residues. In DNA, the CDR3 is TGTGCCAGCAGTCCCGGACCCACAGATACGCAGTATTTT. Protein: CASSPGPTDTQYF.

This clonotype was detected ten times or more. The rearrangement uses TRBV5-1 and TRBJ1-1; TRBD1 agrees at 8 bases. This CDR3 is built from 15 residues. Germline CDR1 is SGHRS and CDR2 is YFSETQ. Trimming at V came to 2 bases and at J to 3 bases, leaving 6 bases not matched to a gene. The CDR3 sequence: CASSFGQGRDTEAFF. The CDR3 coding sequence is TGCGCCAGCAGCTTCGGACAGGGAAGAGACACTGAAGCTTTCTTT.

As to this clonotype: This likely came from a read error, as a far larger clone is one base away. CDR3 loop: CASTPPGGSYNEQFF. In DNA form, the CDR3 reads TGTGCCAGCACGCCTCCCGGGGGCTCCTACAATGAGCAGTTCTTC. V usage is TRBV11-2 and J usage is TRBJ2-1; the D gene is possibly TRBD2 (6 bases). The germline gives CDR1 SGHAT, CDR2 FQNNGV. The CDR3 covers 15 residues. Trimming cost V 7 bases and J 0 bases, with 13 bases left between them. The full variable domain, its missing parts supplied by reference TRBV11-2 and TRBJ2-1, is EAGVAQSPRYKIIEKRQSVAFWCNPISGHATLYWYQQILGQGPKLLIQFQNNGVVDDSQLPKDRFSAERLKGVDSTLKIQPAKLEDSAVYLCASTPPGGSYNEQFFGPGTRLTVL.

This clonotype was seen once. Because it lacks the conserved phenylalanine or tryptophan at the end, this CDR3 is likely a read error. V is TRBV24-1 and J is TRBJ1-5, with TRBD1 matching 7 bases. The CDR3 sequence is 13 residues long. V was pared by 12 bases and J by 2 bases, with 6 bases of the junction left unmatched. Germline V gives CDR1 KGHDR, CDR2 SFDVKD. The CDR3 nucleotides are TGTGCCGGTGGGACAGCGGGCAATCAGCCCCAGCATTCT. Amino acids: CAGGTAGNQPQHS.

The genes are TRBV5-1 and TRBJ1-4, with a possible D match to TRBD1 (6 bases). Trimming took 4 bases from V and 4 from J, leaving 14 bases between them. The CDR3 runs 15 residues. Germline CDR1 is SGHRS and CDR2 is YFSETQ. The CDR3 loop reads CASSSTGTSNEKLFF. CDR3 coding DNA: TGCGCCAGCAGCAGCACCGGGACAAGTAATGAAAAACTGTTTTTT.

Many counts were recorded for this clonotype. The chain employs TRBV7-2 and TRBJ2-1; 10 bases agree with TRBD2. J was trimmed by 4 bases and V by 4 bases; bases with no gene match: 7. The CDR3 runs to 16 residues. Germline V CDR1 and CDR2: SGHTA, FQGNSA. The CDR3 region is CASSSVYSGGYNEQFF. In nucleotides, the CDR3 is TGTGCCAGCAGCTCCGTGTATAGCGGGGGGTACAATGAGCAGTTCTTC.

In regard to this clonotype: A read error may explain this, as a much larger clone is one base away. The chain is built from TRBV11-1 and TRBJ1-1; tentatively, D is TRBD1 (6 bases). Germline V CDR1 and CDR2: SGHAT, FQDESV (reference sequence). The CDR3 has 13 residues. V lost 11 bases and J lost 1, with 14 bases in between. The CDR3 DNA reads TGTGCCGTCGAGGGGGAGCGGAACACTGAAGCTTTCTTT. It codes for CAVEGERNTEAFF. Variable domain in full (rest from reference TRBV11-1 and TRBJ1-1): EAEVAQSPRYKITEKSQAVAFWCDPISGHATLYWYRQILGQGPELLVQFQDESVVDDSQLPKDRFSAERLKGVDSTLKIQPAELGDSAMYLCAVEGERNTEAFFGQGTRLTVV.

This clonotype has a handful of counts. The chain employs TRBV10-3 and TRBJ1-2, with D hard to call. Trimming pared 10 bases from V and 8 bases from J, leaving 26 bases between. The CDR3 sequence is 15 residues long. Germline CDR1 ENHRY, CDR2 SYGVKD. CDR3 nucleotide sequence: TGTGCCACGTCGGTGGGCGAAGGTCTTGGATACGGCTACACCTTC. Its protein product is CATSVGEGLGYGYTF.

This clonotype was seen at least ten times. This chain links TRBV4-1 with TRBJ2-2, with 10 bases matching TRBD1. Unmatched junction bases numbered 8, after V lost 4 bases and J lost 6 bases. Germline values: CDR1 MGHRA, CDR2 YSYEKL. The CDR3 is 16 amino acids. The DNA of the CDR3 is TGCGCCAGCAGCCGGGGACAGGGGCGAAGTTCCGGGGAGCTGTTTTTT. This sequence encodes CASSRGQGRSSGELFF.

This clonotype was seen at least ten times. The chain employs TRBV5-1 and TRBJ1-1; D is uncertain. The V and J ends lost 7 bases and 0 bases respectively, with 7 bases between them. This CDR3 region has 12 residues. Per germline, CDR1 SGHRS and CDR2 YFSETQ. DNA for the CDR3: TGCGCCAGCGGGGTTTTGAACACTGAAGCTTTCTTT. It specifies CASGVLNTEAFF.

In regard to this clonotype: One end of the junction does not line up with germline, which may come from a read error. The V gene is TRBV28, the J gene TRBJ1-4; D gene ambiguous. CDR1 and CDR2 (germline): MDHEN, SYDVKM. This CDR3 comprises 13 residues. This chain's CDR3 is CASSLDQNAKLFF. CDR3 nucleotide sequence: TGTGCCAGCAGTTTAGACCAGAATGCAAAACTGTTTTTT.